Listed below are T cell receptor beta chains from one sample, sequenced in a study of identical twins. TCRdb itself ran the 5' RACE reads through MiXCR, one entry per CDR3 protein. The sample lists about 250,000 distinct CDR3 sequences, around 15% occurring once. Input material: memory (CD45RO+) T cells sorted from blood. The receptor set was obtained from a woman under 30 in good health. The CDR3 runs from the conserved cysteine through the conserved F or W. The D gene is left open where the match is weak. Some rows mark clone size as missing; the rest say once, few, many or name a class of expanded clone.

V	J	size	D	CDR3	DNA
TRBV7-9	TRBJ2-3	few	NA	CASSYSGYNTDTQYF	TGTGCCAGCAGCTACTCCGGGTATAACACAGATACGCAGTATTTT
TRBV6-2/TRBV6-3	TRBJ2-2	many	NA	CASTPLAAGELFF	TGTGCCAGCACCCCCCTTGCGGCCGGGGAGCTGTTTTTT
TRBV7-9	TRBJ1-1	few	NA	CASSQGTSNTEAFF	TGTGCCAGCAGCCAGGGGACGTCGAACACTGAAGCTTTCTTT
TRBV20-1	TRBJ1-6	few	NA	CSARDRPPVSSYNSPLHF	TGCAGTGCTAGAGATCGTCCGCCGGTGAGCTCCTATAATTCACCCCTCCACTTT
TRBV6-4	TRBJ2-2	few	NA	CASTNYGSGELFF	TGTGCCAGCACTAACTACGGGTCCGGGGAGCTGTTTTTT
TRBV5-6	TRBJ2-3	few	NA	CASSLTDDTQYF	TGTGCCAGCAGCTTGACAGACGATACGCAGTATTTT
TRBV7-9	TRBJ2-3	many	NA	CASSPTAFTDTQYF	TGTGCCAGCAGCCCCACGGCCTTCACAGATACGCAGTATTTT
TRBV7-6	TRBJ1-2	few	NA	CASSLGVGPRGYTF	TGTGCCAGCAGCTTAGGGGTCGGGCCGAGGGGCTACACCTTC
TRBV19	TRBJ2-7	NA	TRBD1	CASSISQGAREQYF	TGTGCCAGTAGTATCTCCCAGGGGGCGAGGGAGCAGTACTTC
TRBV5-6	TRBJ1-5	NA	NA	CASSSTRTLLLQPQHF	TGTGCCAGCAGCAGCACTCGGACGCTCCTATTGCAGCCCCAGCATTTT
TRBV5-1	TRBJ2-1	many	TRBD2	CASSPVSGRPYNEQFF	TGCGCCAGCAGCCCAGTGAGCGGGAGACCCTACAATGAGCAGTTCTTC
TRBV5-1	TRBJ2-3	few	NA	CASSSGGSQFDTQYF	TGCGCCAGCAGCTCGGGCGGATCACAGTTTGATACGCAGTATTTT
TRBV7-3	TRBJ2-3	few	NA	CASSLLEGEQYF	TGTGCCAGCAGCTTATTAGAGGGGGAGCAGTATTTT
TRBV20-1	TRBJ2-3	few	NA	CSARDMDTQYF	TGCAGTGCTAGAGATATGGATACGCAGTATTTT
TRBV20-1	TRBJ2-7	NA	TRBD1	CSARGQGLPTYEQYF	TGCAGTGCTAGGGGACAGGGGCTTCCCACCTACGAGCAGTACTTC
TRBV20-1	TRBJ2-7	NA	NA	CSAPDSNSYEQYF	TGCAGTGCCCCTGATTCTAACTCCTACGAGCAGTACTTC
TRBV9	TRBJ1-5	NA	NA	CASSVDGTEYQPQHF	TGTGCCAGCAGCGTAGACGGGACGGAATATCAGCCCCAGCATTTT
TRBV11-2	TRBJ2-7	NA	NA	CASSSPVSFYEQYF	TGTGCCAGCAGCTCCCCCGTTAGTTTCTACGAGCAGTACTTC
TRBV29-1	TRBJ2-3	many	NA	CSVGLSATRTDTQYF	TGCAGCGTTGGGCTTAGCGCCACGCGCACAGATACGCAGTATTTT
TRBV12-3/TRBV12-4	TRBJ1-4	few	TRBD1	CASSQRDRVTNEKLFF	TGTGCCAGCAGTCAGAGAGACAGGGTCACTAATGAAAAACTGTTTTTT
TRBV29-1	TRBJ2-3	many	TRBD2	CSVEKRGADTQYF	TGCAGCGTTGAGAAGCGGGGTGCAGATACGCAGTATTTT
TRBV11-2	TRBJ2-3	NA	NA	CASSLVPSSGNTDTQYF	TGTGCCAGCAGCTTAGTCCCCTCCAGCGGAAACACAGATACGCAGTATTTT
TRBV11-2	TRBJ2-7	NA	NA	CASSLTKYEQYF	TGTGCCAGCAGCTTAACCAAGTACGAGCAGTACTTC
TRBV12-3/TRBV12-4	TRBJ2-1	few	TRBD1	CASSYGTGEGYNEQFF	TGTGCCAGCAGCTACGGGACAGGGGAAGGCTACAATGAGCAGTTCTTC
TRBV6-2/TRBV6-3	TRBJ2-2	NA	NA	CASRDQGTGELFF	TGTGCCAGCAGGGATCAGGGGACCGGGGAGCTGTTTTTT
TRBV6-2/TRBV6-3	TRBJ2-5	many	TRBD1	CASRAGQGAGETQYF	TGTGCCAGCAGGGCGGGACAGGGGGCCGGTGAGACCCAGTACTTC
TRBV7-3	TRBJ2-1	NA	NA	CASSIGATSYNEQFF	TGTGCCAGCAGCATTGGAGCGACCTCCTACAATGAGCAGTTCTTC
TRBV3-1	TRBJ2-1	few	TRBD2	CASSQVASGHNEQFF	TGTGCCAGCAGCCAAGTTGCTAGCGGGCACAATGAGCAGTTCTTC
TRBV19	TRBJ1-2	NA	NA	CASSRPQVNYGYTF	TGTGCCAGTAGTCGCCCACAGGTTAACTATGGCTACACCTTC
TRBV7-2	TRBJ1-1	few	TRBD1	CASKDRVVNTEAFF	TGTGCCAGCAAGGACAGGGTAGTGAACACTGAAGCTTTCTTT
TRBV29-1	TRBJ1-1	NA	NA	CSVTGRATNTEAFF	TGCAGCGTAACCGGACGGGCGACGAACACTGAAGCTTTCTTT
TRBV25-1	TRBJ2-2	many	TRBD2	CASSEAGVDTGELFF	TGTGCCAGCAGTGAAGCGGGAGTGGACACCGGGGAGCTGTTTTTT
TRBV24-1	TRBJ2-7	many	NA	CATSDSTGSLSYEQYF	TGTGCCACCAGTGATTCCACGGGCAGCCTCTCCTACGAGCAGTACTTC
TRBV11-2	TRBJ2-5	NA	NA	CASSLERRQETQYF	TGTGCCAGCAGCTTAGAAAGGAGGCAAGAGACCCAGTACTTC
TRBV6-5	TRBJ2-2	few	NA	CASSYLGDGTGELFF	TGTGCCAGCAGTTACCTGGGGGATGGCACCGGGGAGCTGTTTTTT
TRBV15	TRBJ2-5	few	NA	CATSREATGQETQYF	TGTGCCACCAGCAGAGAAGCGACAGGTCAAGAGACCCAGTACTTC